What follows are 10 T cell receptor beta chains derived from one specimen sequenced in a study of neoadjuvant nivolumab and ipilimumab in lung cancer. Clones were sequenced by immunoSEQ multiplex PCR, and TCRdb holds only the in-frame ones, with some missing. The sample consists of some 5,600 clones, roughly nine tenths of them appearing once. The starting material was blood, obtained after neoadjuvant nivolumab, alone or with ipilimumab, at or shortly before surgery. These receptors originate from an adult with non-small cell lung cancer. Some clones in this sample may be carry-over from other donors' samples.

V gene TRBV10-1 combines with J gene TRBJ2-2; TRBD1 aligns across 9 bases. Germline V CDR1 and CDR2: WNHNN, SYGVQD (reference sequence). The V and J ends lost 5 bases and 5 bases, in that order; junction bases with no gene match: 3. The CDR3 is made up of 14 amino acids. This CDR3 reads CASSTGGATGELFF. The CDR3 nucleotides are TGCGCCAGCAGTACAGGGGGCGCAACCGGGGAGCTGTTTTTT.

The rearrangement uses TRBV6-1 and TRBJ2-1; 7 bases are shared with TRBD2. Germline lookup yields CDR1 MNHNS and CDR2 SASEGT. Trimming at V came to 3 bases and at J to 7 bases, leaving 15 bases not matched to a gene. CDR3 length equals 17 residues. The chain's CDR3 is CASSDGAIAGVSNEQFF. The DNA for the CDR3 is TGTGCCAGCAGTGATGGAGCAATCGCGGGAGTGTCTAATGAGCAGTTCTTC.

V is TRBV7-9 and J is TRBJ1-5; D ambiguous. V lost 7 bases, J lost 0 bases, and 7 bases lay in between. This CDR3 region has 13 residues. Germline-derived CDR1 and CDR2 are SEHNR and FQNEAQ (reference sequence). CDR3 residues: CASTVGSNQPQHF. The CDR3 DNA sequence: TGTGCCAGCACGGTTGGTAGCAATCAGCCCCAGCATTTT. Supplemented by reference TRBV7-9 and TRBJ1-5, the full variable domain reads DTGVSQNPRHKITKRGQNVTFRCDPISEHNRLYWYRQTLGQGPEFLTYFQNEAQLEKSRLLSDRFSAERPKGSFSTLEIQRTEQGDSAMYLCASTVGSNQPQHFGDGTRLSIL.

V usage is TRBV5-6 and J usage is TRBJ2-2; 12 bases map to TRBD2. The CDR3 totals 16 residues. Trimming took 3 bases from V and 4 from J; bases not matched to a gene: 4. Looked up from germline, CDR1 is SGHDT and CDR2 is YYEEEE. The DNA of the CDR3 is TGTGCCAGCAGCTCACCGGGACTAGCGGGCACCGGGGAGCTGTTTTTT. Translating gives CASSSPGLAGTGELFF.

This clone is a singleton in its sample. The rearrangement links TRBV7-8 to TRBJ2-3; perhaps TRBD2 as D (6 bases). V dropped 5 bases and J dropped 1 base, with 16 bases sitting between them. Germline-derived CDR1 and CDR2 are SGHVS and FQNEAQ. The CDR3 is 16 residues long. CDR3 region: CASSKTRILGTDTQYF. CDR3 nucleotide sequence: TGTGCCAGCAGCAAGACTAGGATTCTTGGCACAGATACGCAGTATTTT.

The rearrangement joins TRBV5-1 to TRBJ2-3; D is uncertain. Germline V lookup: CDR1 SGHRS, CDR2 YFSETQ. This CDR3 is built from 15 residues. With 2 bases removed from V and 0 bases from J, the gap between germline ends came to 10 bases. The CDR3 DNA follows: TGCGCCAGCAGCTTCTCTAGTCCTAGCACAGATACGCAGTATTTT. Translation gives CASSFSSPSTDTQYF.

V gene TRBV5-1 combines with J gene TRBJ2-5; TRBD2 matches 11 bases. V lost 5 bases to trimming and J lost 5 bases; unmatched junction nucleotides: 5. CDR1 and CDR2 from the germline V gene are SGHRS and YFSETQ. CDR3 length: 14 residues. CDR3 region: CASSPIAGGETQYF. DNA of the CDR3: TGCGCCAGCAGTCCTATAGCGGGGGGGGAGACCCAGTACTTC.

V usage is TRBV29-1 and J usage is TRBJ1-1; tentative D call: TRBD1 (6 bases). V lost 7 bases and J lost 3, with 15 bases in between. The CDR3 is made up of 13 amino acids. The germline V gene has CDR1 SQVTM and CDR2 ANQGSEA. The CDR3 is CSAQQGLDTEAFF. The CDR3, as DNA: TGCAGCGCCCAACAGGGATTGGACACTGAAGCTTTCTTT.

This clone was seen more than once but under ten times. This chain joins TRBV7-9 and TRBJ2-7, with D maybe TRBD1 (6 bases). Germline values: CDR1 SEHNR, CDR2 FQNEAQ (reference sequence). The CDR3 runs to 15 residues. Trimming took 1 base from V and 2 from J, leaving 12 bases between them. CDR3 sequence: CASSLGGDTTYEQYF. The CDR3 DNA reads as TGTGCCAGCAGCTTAGGAGGGGACACTACCTACGAGCAGTACTTC.

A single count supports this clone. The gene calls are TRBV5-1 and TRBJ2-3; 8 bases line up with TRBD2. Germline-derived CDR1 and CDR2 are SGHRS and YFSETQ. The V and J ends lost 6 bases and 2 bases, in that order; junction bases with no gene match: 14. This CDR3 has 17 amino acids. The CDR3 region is CASTILGLAALTDTQYF. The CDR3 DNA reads TGCGCCAGCACCATTCTAGGACTAGCAGCCCTCACAGATACGCAGTATTTT.